The 27 T cell receptor beta chains reported below all come from one sample, sequenced in a study of patients and donors after allogeneic stem cell transplantation. In TCRdb, the RT-PCR reads were re-called with MiXCR into one record per CDR3 protein. In the table there are fewer than 200,000 distinct CDR3 sequences, approximately 30% of which are singletons. The sample comprised blood, either unsorted or a sorted T cell fraction (not recorded which). These receptors were collected from a human donor who was either an allogeneic HSCT recipient or a stem cell or donor lymphocyte infusion donor (not recorded which). It is not recorded whose cells these are; they may come from a transplant donor.

This chain connects TRBV12-3 or TRBV12-4 to TRBJ1-2, with unresolved D. The CDR3 totals 14 residues. V was pared by 2 bases and J by 0 bases, with 7 bases between. The CDR3 is CASSLISANYGYTF. The CDR3 DNA reads TGTGCCAGCAGTTTAATTTCAGCTAACTATGGCTACACCTTC.

This clonotype was found a few times. The rearrangement links TRBV9 to TRBJ2-3, with 10 bases that match TRBD2. The CDR3 length is 18 residues. V lost 0 bases, J lost 4 bases, and 11 bases stayed unmatched. Per germline, CDR1 SGDLS and CDR2 YYNGEE. This CDR3 is CASSVAMSSGSTSDTQYF. DNA for the CDR3: TGTGCCAGCAGCGTAGCTATGTCTAGCGGGAGTACCTCAGATACGCAGTATTTT.

A word on this clonotype: One end of the junction is discordant with germline, which a read error may explain. This chain uses TRBV5-1 with TRBJ2-3; D gene unclear. Germline V gene sequence: CDR1 SGHRS, CDR2 YFSETQ. The CDR3 is 12 residues long. The CDR3 reads CANSLARDTQYF. DNA for the CDR3: TGCGCCAACAGCTTGGCCCGAGATACGCAGTATTTT.

This clonotype was counted between two and nine times. This sequence joins TRBV12-3 or TRBV12-4 and TRBJ2-3, with no clear D. V lost 7 bases, J lost 2 bases, and 10 bases lay in between. This CDR3 spans 13 amino acids. CDR3 sequence reads: CASTSYYTDTQYF. In DNA form, the CDR3 reads TGTGCCAGCACCTCCTATTACACAGATACGCAGTATTTT.

This clonotype has a handful of counts. The chain joins TRBV5-1 to TRBJ2-5; unclear D gene. The V and J ends lost 2 bases and 3 bases respectively, with 14 bases between them. Per germline, CDR1 SGHRS and CDR2 YFSETQ. The CDR3 sequence is 15 residues long. CDR3 bases: TGCGCCAGCAGCTTATCCCACCGACAAGAAGAGACCCAGTACTTC. It yields the protein CASSLSHRQEETQYF.

This clonotype was seen more than once but under ten times. The chain carries TRBV27 and TRBJ2-5; TRBD1 matches 7 bases. Germline CDR1 MNHEY, CDR2 SMNVEV (reference sequence). V trimming: 4 bases; J trimming: 4 bases; junction bases outside the gene matches: 6. The CDR3 contains 14 residues. CDR3: CASSSLTGVETQYF. In DNA, the CDR3 is TGTGCCAGCAGTTCCCTTACAGGGGTAGAGACCCAGTACTTC.

In this sample, this clonotype turned up a few times. V gene TRBV27 combines with J gene TRBJ2-1; possible D gene TRBD1, 6 bases. This CDR3 region has 12 residues. CDR1 is MNHEY and CDR2 is SMNVEV in the germline V gene (reference sequence). V was trimmed by 4 bases and J by 10 bases, leaving 11 bases between them. In DNA form, the CDR3 reads TGTGCCAGCAGTTCCGACAGGCCCGAGCAGTTCTTC. This codes for CASSSDRPEQFF.

The table lists this clonotype with a few counts. The chain recombines TRBV10-3 with TRBJ2-1; D is uncertain. The germline V gene has CDR1 ENHRY and CDR2 SYGVKD. Trimming pared 3 bases from V and 5 bases from J, leaving 14 bases between. The CDR3 contains 15 residues. The CDR3 loop reads CAISESSSTHNEQFF. The CDR3 DNA reads as TGTGCCATCAGTGAAAGCTCCAGTACCCACAATGAGCAGTTCTTC.

This clonotype has just a few counts. The CDR3 sequence: CASSSPTGPYGYTF. CDR3 coding DNA: TGTGCCAGCAGTTCACCCACAGGGCCCTATGGCTACACCTTC. The chain couples TRBV28 to TRBJ1-2; D possibly corresponds to TRBD1 (6 bases). Germline V gene lookup returns CDR1 MDHEN and CDR2 SYDVKM. V was cut by 4 bases and J by 4 bases, with 13 bases left in between. The CDR3 covers 14 residues.

This clonotype has ten or more counts. V and J are TRBV9 and TRBJ1-1; D is unclear. V lost 4 bases and J 2 bases, leaving 9 bases between the germline ends. Per germline, CDR1 SGDLS and CDR2 YYNGEE. This CDR3 region has 13 residues. Here the CDR3 DNA reads TGTGCCAGCAGCTCCTCGGCTAACACTGAAGCTTTCTTT. Translating gives CASSSSANTEAFF.

V is TRBV28 and J is TRBJ2-5; TRBD1 agrees at 7 bases. This CDR3 contains 14 residues. V was clipped by 2 bases and J by 7 bases; unmatched bases: 7. Germline lookup yields CDR1 MDHEN and CDR2 SYDVKM. CDR3 loop: CASSLVETGLTQYF. CDR3 DNA sequence: TGTGCCAGCAGTTTAGTCGAGACAGGGTTGACCCAGTACTTC.

This sequence joins TRBV7-9 and TRBJ2-1, with 7 bases that match TRBD2. Looked up from germline, CDR1 is SEHNR and CDR2 is FQNEAQ (reference sequence). V gave up 8 bases and J gave up 5 bases; unmatched junction bases: 6. The CDR3 totals 13 residues. The CDR3 reads CASWREWNNEQFF. As DNA, the CDR3 is TGTGCCAGCTGGCGGGAGTGGAACAATGAGCAGTTCTTC.

The chain combines TRBV7-9 with TRBJ1-4, with 7 bases lining up with TRBD1. The J segment lost 7 bases and the V segment lost 5 bases, leaving 4 bases of the junction unmatched. The CDR3 runs to 13 residues. The germline CDR1 and CDR2 sequences are SEHNR and FQNEAQ (reference sequence). The CDR3 is CASSPGGFEKLFF. The CDR3 DNA reads as TGTGCCAGCAGCCCAGGGGGATTTGAAAAACTGTTTTTT.

The chain employs TRBV28 and TRBJ2-7, with D tentatively TRBD1 or TRBD2 (5 bases each). The germline V and J ends were trimmed by 3 bases and 5 bases, with 11 bases remaining between them. This CDR3 contains 13 residues. The germline V gene has CDR1 MDHEN and CDR2 SYDVKM. This CDR3 is CASSLWDPHEQYF. Written as DNA, the CDR3 is TGTGCCAGCAGTTTGTGGGACCCCCACGAGCAGTACTTC.

This chain connects TRBV5-1 to TRBJ2-5; 9 bases line up with TRBD1. V was pared by 0 bases and J by 2 bases, with 5 bases of the junction left unmatched. Germline V gives CDR1 SGHRS, CDR2 YFSETQ. The CDR3 runs to 16 residues. The CDR3 reads CASSLAGTGPQETQYF. CDR3 bases: TGCGCCAGCAGCTTGGCCGGGACAGGGCCTCAAGAGACCCAGTACTTC.

This clonotype has only a few counts. The rearrangement uses TRBV20-1 and TRBJ1-4, with D hard to call. The CDR3 runs to 15 residues. Trimming stripped 2 bases from V and 8 bases from J, with 18 bases between. Germline values: CDR1 DFQATT, CDR2 SNEGSKA (reference sequence). This CDR3 is CSARSFGPRREKLFF. CDR3 coding DNA: TGCAGTGCTAGATCATTCGGTCCGAGGCGGGAAAAACTGTTTTTT.

The genes are TRBV28 and TRBJ2-1, with 10 bases lining up with TRBD2. The CDR3 runs to 17 residues. V shed 2 bases and J 0 bases; nucleotides not matched to a gene: 4. Germline loops: CDR1 MDHEN, CDR2 SYDVKM. The CDR3 DNA is TGTGCCAGCAGTTTAGATAGCGGGAGGAGCTCCTACAATGAGCAGTTCTTC. Translating it yields CASSLDSGRSSYNEQFF.

The rearrangement uses TRBV20-1 and TRBJ2-1, with 7 bases fitting TRBD2. This CDR3 is 12 amino acids long. Germline V lookup: CDR1 DFQATT, CDR2 SNEGSKA (reference sequence). The V gene end was trimmed by 8 bases and the J gene end by 10 bases; junction bases not matched to a gene: 11. The CDR3 reads CSCDQRDWEQFF. Here the CDR3 DNA reads TGCAGTTGCGACCAGCGGGATTGGGAGCAGTTCTTC.

The chain has TRBV4-2 and TRBJ2-7; D not resolved. CDR3 length: 12 amino acids. Per germline, CDR1 LGHNA and CDR2 YNFKEQ. Trimming pared 2 bases from V and 1 base from J, leaving 3 bases between. CDR3 DNA sequence: TGTGCCAGCAGCCAACGTTCCTACGAGCAGTACTTC. Amino acid sequence: CASSQRSYEQYF.

CDR3 protein: CASSPTGRRGYNEQFF. CDR3 nucleotides: TGCGCCAGCAGCCCAACGGGCAGGAGGGGTTACAATGAGCAGTTCTTC. The chain recombines TRBV5-1 with TRBJ2-1, with D possibly being TRBD2 (6 bases). Germline V CDR1 and CDR2: SGHRS, YFSETQ. V was clipped by 4 bases and J by 4 bases, with 18 bases between them. The CDR3 runs to 16 residues.

This chain links TRBV5-6 with TRBJ2-4; a weak D match, TRBD2 (5 bases). This CDR3 has 20 residues. V was shortened by 0 bases and J by 0 bases, with 22 bases between the two germline ends. Germline CDR1 SGHDT, CDR2 YYEEEE. The CDR3 bases are TGTGCCAGCAGCTTGGGACCCCCCACTTGGAGGCCCCTAGCCAAAAACATTCAGTACTTC. Translation gives CASSLGPPTWRPLAKNIQYF.

V is TRBV7-9 and J is TRBJ2-7; D might be TRBD1 (6 bases). The CDR3 loop spans 15 amino acids. The germline V and J ends were trimmed by 5 bases and 3 bases, with 17 bases remaining between them. Looked up from germline, CDR1 is SEHNR and CDR2 is FQNEAQ (reference sequence). CDR3 amino acids: CASSDRDMTLYEQYF. The CDR3 DNA follows: TGTGCCAGCAGCGACCGGGACATGACACTCTACGAGCAGTACTTC. Together with reference TRBV7-9 and TRBJ2-7, the CDR3 gives the full variable domain: DTGVSQNPRHKITKRGQNVTFRCDPISEHNRLYWYRQTLGQGPEFLTYFQNEAQLEKSRLLSDRFSAERPKGSFSTLEIQRTEQGDSAMYLCASSDRDMTLYEQYFGPGTRLTVT.

This sequence joins TRBV18 and TRBJ1-5; D remains ambiguous. Germline V gene lookup returns CDR1 KGHSH and CDR2 LQKENI. This CDR3 is built from 15 residues. V dropped 2 bases and J dropped 0 bases, with 8 bases sitting between them. The CDR3 region is CASSPAGNSNQPQHF. The CDR3 bases are TGTGCCAGCTCACCAGCCGGAAATAGCAATCAGCCCCAGCATTTT.

The J gene is TRBJ2-7, the V gene TRBV20-1, with D possibly being TRBD1 (6 bases). V was shortened by 6 bases and J by 0 bases, with 18 bases between the two germline ends. The CDR3 totals 15 residues. Germline V gives CDR1 DFQATT, CDR2 SNEGSKA (reference sequence). The CDR3 bases are TGCAGTGCCCCTCAGACCTCCAGGGGCTCCTACGAGCAGTACTTC. Translating it yields CSAPQTSRGSYEQYF.

This clonotype was seen only once. The J gene is TRBJ2-7, the V gene TRBV14; D uncertain. The CDR3 totals 11 residues. Germline-derived CDR1 and CDR2 are SGHDN and FVKESK. Trimming took 5 bases from V and 6 from J, leaving 8 bases between them. Here the CDR3 reads CASSGRREQYF. The CDR3 DNA is TGTGCCAGCAGCGGACGGCGCGAGCAGTACTTC.

This clonotype was counted a few times. The chain combines TRBV20-1 with TRBJ1-5; D is uncertain. The CDR3 consists of 14 residues. V was shortened by 3 bases and J by 6 bases, with 15 bases between the two germline ends. Germline CDR1 is DFQATT and CDR2 is SNEGSKA (reference sequence). The CDR3 DNA follows: TGCAGTGCTAGTACGGGCGGACCAGTTCAGCCCCAGCATTTT. It codes for CSASTGGPVQPQHF.

This clonotype has more than one count but fewer than ten. This chain connects TRBV18 to TRBJ1-4; maybe TRBD1 (6 bases). CDR1 KGHSH and CDR2 LQKENI come from the germline V gene. The CDR3 totals 13 residues. The V gene lost 6 bases and the J gene lost 8 bases, with 13 bases spanning the gap. The CDR3 reads CASSPYREEKLFF. CDR3 coding DNA: TGTGCCAGCTCGCCCTACAGGGAGGAAAAACTGTTTTTT.